The present T cell receptor beta chain was sequenced within a study of blood T cell repertoires in COVID-19. A single count supports this clone. Seattle-derived patients entered the study during active infection and were followed longitudinally. Produced via immunoSEQ multiplex PCR; TCRdb's table is partial and in-frame only. The sample has approximately 170,000 clones; around 80% are singletons. The V and J ends lost 5 bases and 4 bases respectively, with 11 bases between them. CDR1 and CDR2 (germline): LNHDA, SQIVND (reference sequence). CDR3 length: 13 amino acids. The J gene is TRBJ1-1, the V gene TRBV19; D remains ambiguous. The clonotype comes from a woman aged 70 to 79 with COVID-19, enrolled during active disease. Source material: peripheral blood. The CDR3 spells CASSFGGGTEAFF. The CDR3 DNA reads TGTGCCAGTAGTTTTGGTGGCGGCACTGAAGCTTTCTTT. The full variable domain, rest sourced from reference TRBV19 and TRBJ1-1, is DGGITQSPKYLFRKEGQNVTLSCEQNLNHDAMYWYRQDPGQGLRLIYYSQIVNDFQKGDIAEGYSVSREKKESFPLTVTSAQKNPTAFYLCASSFGGGTEAFFGQGTRLTVV.